The clone carrying this T cell receptor (beta chain) was detected ten times or more. Its target is unknown. These data belong to a study of neurological immune-mediated disorders. Trimming took 6 bases from V and 1 from J, leaving 11 bases between them. The CDR3 runs to 14 residues. The study, taken as a whole, reports: Patients with HTLV-1-associated myelopathy showed the most TCR clonal expansion. Those with multiple sclerosis showed the least, falling below healthy controls.

5'RACE with 10-nucleotide random UMIs generated the cDNA. The yield of each sequencing run was over 170 million TCR-beta sequences from 15-18 subjects. TCRdb reprocessed the 5' RACE reads with MiXCR, giving one entry per CDR3 protein. The table records roughly 80,000 distinct CDR3 sequences, roughly 15% of them present only once. This chain connects TRBV12-3 or TRBV12-4 to TRBJ2-3; no definite D call. The receptor was isolated from a woman aged 40 to 50 in good health. The sequencing input was PBMCs. This CDR3 is CASSPGPRTDTQYF. In DNA form, the CDR3 reads TGTGCCAGCAGCCCCGGACCCCGCACAGATACGCAGTATTTT.